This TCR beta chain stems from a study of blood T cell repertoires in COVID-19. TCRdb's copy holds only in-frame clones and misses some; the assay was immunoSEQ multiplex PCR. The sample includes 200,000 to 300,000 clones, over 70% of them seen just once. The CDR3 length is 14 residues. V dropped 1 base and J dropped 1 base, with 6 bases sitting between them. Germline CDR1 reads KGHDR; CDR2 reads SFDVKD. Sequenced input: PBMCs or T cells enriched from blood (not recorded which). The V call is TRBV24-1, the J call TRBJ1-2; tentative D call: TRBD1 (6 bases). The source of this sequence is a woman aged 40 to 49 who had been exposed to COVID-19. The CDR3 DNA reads TGTGCCACCAGTGATTTAGGGGGTAACTATGGCTACACCTTC. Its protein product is CATSDLGGNYGYTF.